Reported below is one T cell receptor (beta chain). Its antigen is not identified. The sample belongs to a study of shared clonotypes between healthy human individuals. Study background: A donor's plate count was three for CD4 naive and three for CD4 memory; CD8 naive had two and CD8 memory one.

The germline CDR1 and CDR2 sequences are MNHEY and SMNVEV (reference sequence). This CDR3 is built from 16 residues. Germline trimming cut 5 bases from V and 8 bases from J; bases unmatched to any gene: 16. Sequencing used immunoSEQ multiplex PCR; TCRdb keeps in-frame clones, though not all of them. The table records 2 million to 2.5 million clones, about 92% of them present only once. The naive CD8 population came from CD45RO-negative cells selected for CCR7, without terminally differentiated effector memory CD45RA+ cells. Participating donors were healthy, HIV-negative adults free of recent acute infections or vaccinations. Study results and limitations: In contrast to clonotypes shared by all four donors, non-shared clonotypes had lower generation probabilities. The study generally estimated greater richness for naive than memory subsets.

The receptor was derived from a man younger than 35 in good health. Some clones in this sample may be carry-over from other donors' samples. The source material was naive CD8+ T cells from PBMCs. The chain employs TRBV27 and TRBJ2-3, with 7 bases lining up with TRBD2. CDR3 sequence (DNA): TGTGCCAGCAGTCCCTCGGCGGGAGAGGGAATCGGTACGCAGTATTTT. It translates to CASSPSAGEGIGTQYF.